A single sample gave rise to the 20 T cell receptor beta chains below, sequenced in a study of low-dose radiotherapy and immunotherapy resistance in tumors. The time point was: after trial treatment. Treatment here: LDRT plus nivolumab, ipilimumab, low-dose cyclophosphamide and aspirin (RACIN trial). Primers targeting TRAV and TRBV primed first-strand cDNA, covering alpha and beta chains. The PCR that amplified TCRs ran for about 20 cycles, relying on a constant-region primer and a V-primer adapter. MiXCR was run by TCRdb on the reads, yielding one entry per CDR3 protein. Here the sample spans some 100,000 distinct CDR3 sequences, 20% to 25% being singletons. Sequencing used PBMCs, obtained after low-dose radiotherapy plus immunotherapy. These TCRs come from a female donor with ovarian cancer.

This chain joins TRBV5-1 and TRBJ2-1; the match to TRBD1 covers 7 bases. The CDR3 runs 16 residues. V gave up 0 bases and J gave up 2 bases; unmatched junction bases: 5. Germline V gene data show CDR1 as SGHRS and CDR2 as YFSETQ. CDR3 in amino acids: CASSLVAGGPYNEQFF. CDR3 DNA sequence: TGCGCCAGCAGCTTGGTTGCAGGGGGACCCTACAATGAGCAGTTCTTC.

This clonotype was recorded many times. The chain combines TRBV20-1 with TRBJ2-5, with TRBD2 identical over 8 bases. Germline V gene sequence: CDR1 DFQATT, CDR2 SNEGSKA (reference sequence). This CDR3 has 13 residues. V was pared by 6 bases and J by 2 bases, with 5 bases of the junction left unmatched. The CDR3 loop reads CSAPTSEQETQYF. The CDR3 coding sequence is TGCAGTGCACCGACTAGCGAGCAAGAGACCCAGTACTTC.

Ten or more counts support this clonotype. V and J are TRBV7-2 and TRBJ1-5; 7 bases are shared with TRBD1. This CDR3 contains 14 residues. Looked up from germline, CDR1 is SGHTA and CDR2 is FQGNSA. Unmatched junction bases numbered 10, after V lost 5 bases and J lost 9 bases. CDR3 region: CASSPTGVRVPQHF. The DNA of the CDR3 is TGTGCCAGCAGCCCTACAGGGGTGCGTGTGCCCCAGCATTTT.

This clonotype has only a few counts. The CDR3 DNA reads as TGTGCCAGCACCGAAGGAGAGGGGGGGCGCGACACTGAAGCTTTCTTT. Protein sequence: CASTEGEGGRDTEAFF. The genes are TRBV2 and TRBJ1-1; TRBD1 might be the D (6 bases). Trimming cost V 7 bases and J 3 bases, with 21 bases left between them. Germline CDR1 and CDR2: SNHLY and FYNNEI. The CDR3 runs 16 residues.

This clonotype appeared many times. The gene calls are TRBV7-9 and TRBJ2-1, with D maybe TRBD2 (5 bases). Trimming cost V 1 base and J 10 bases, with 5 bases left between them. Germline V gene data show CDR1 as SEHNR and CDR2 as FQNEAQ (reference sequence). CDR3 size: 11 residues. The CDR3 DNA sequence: TGTGCCAGCAGCTTAGGGGAGGAGCAGTTCTTC. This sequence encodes CASSLGEEQFF.

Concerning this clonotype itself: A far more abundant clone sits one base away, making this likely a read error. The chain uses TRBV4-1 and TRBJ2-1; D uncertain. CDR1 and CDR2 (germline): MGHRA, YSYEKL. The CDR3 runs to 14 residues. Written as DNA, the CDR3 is TGCGCCAGCAGCCCAAGAGCCTACTTCAATGAGCATTTCTTC. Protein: CASSPRAYFNEHFF.

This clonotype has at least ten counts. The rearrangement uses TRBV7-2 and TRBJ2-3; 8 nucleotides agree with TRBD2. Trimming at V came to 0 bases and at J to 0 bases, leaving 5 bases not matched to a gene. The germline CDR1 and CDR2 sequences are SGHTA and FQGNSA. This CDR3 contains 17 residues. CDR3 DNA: TGTGCCAGCAGCTTAGCAGGTCTAGCGGGCAGCACAGATACGCAGTATTTT. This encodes CASSLAGLAGSTDTQYF.

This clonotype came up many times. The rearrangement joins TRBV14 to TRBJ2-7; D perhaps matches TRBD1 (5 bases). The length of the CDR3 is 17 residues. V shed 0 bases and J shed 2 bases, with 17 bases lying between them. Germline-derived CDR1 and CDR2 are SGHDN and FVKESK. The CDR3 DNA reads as TGTGCCAGCAGCCAAGACCTTAGTCCAGGGTACGCCTACGAGCAGTACTTC. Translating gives CASSQDLSPGYAYEQYF.

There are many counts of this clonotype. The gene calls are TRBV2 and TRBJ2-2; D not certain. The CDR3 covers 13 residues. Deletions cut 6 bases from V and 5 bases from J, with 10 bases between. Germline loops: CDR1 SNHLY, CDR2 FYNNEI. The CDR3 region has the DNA TGTGCCAGCAGAGTAACAAGTACCGGGGAGCTGTTTTTT. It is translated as CASRVTSTGELFF.

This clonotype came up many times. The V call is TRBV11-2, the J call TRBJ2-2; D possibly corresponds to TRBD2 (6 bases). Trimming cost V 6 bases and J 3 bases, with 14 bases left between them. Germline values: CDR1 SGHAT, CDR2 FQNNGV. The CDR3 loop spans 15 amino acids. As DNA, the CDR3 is TGTGCCAGCAGGTCGGAGGGTAGGGACACCGGGGAGCTGTTTTTT. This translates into CASRSEGRDTGELFF.

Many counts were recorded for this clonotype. CDR3 sequence reads: CASRNKNSPLHF. CDR3 DNA: TGTGCCAGCAGGAACAAAAATTCACCCCTCCACTTT. The rearrangement joins TRBV12-3 or TRBV12-4 to TRBJ1-6; unclear D gene. Trimming removed 6 bases at V and 7 bases at J, with 7 bases between. This CDR3 spans 12 amino acids.

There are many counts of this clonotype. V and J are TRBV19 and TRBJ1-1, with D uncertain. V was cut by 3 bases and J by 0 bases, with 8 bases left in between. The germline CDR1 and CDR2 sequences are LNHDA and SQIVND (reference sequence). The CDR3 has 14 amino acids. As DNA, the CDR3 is TGTGCCAGTAGTATTTGGAGCCTGAACACTGAAGCTTTCTTT. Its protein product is CASSIWSLNTEAFF.

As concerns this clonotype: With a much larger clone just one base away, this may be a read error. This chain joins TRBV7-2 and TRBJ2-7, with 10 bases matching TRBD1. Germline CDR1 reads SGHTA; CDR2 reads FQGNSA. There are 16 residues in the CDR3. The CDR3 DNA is TGTGCCAGCAGCCAAAGCTGGGACAGGGGAATCTACAAGCAGTACTTC. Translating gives CASSQSWDRGIYKQYF.

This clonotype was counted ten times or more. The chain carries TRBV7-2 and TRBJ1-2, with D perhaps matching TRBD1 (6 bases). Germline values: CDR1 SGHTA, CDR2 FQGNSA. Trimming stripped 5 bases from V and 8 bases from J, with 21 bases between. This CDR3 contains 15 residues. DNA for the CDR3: TGTGCCAGCAGCCCCGGACAGAGACTTGTTTTGGGCTACACCTTC. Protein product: CASSPGQRLVLGYTF.

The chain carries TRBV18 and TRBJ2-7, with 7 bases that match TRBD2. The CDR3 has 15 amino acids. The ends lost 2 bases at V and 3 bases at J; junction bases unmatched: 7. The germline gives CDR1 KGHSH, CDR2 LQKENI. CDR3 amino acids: CASSPEAGVLYEQYF. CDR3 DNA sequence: TGTGCCAGCTCACCAGAGGCGGGAGTTCTCTACGAGCAGTACTTC. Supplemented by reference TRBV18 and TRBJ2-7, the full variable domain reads NAGVMQNPRHLVRRRGQEARLRCSPMKGHSHVYWYRQLPEEGLKFMVYLQKENIIDESGMPKERFSAEFPKEGPSILRIQQVVRGDSAAYFCASSPEAGVLYEQYFGPGTRLTVT.

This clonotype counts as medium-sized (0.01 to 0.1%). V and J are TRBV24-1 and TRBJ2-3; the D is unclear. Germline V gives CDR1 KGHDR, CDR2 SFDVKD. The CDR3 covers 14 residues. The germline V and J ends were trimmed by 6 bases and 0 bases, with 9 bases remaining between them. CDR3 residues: CATSLTVSTDTQYF. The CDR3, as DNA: TGTGCCACCAGTCTGACGGTTAGCACAGATACGCAGTATTTT.

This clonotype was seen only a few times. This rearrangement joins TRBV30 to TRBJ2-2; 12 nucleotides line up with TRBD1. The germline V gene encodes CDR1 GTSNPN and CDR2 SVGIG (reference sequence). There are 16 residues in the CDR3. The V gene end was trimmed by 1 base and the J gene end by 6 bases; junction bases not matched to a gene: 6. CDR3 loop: CAWSAPGTGGPGELFF. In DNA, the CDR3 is TGTGCCTGGAGTGCGCCCGGGACAGGGGGCCCCGGGGAGCTGTTTTTT.

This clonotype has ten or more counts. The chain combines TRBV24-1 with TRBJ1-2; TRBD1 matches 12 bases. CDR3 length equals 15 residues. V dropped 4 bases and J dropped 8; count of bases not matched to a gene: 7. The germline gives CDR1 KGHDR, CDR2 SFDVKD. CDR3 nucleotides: TGTGCCACCAGTGAGCCGGGACAGGGGGCGGACGGCTACACCTTC. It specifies CATSEPGQGADGYTF.

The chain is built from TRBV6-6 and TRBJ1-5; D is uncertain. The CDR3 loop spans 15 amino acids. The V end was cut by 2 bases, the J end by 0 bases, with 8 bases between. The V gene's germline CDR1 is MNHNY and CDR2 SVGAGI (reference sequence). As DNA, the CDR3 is TGTGCCAGCAGTTACGCGCAGTATAGCAATCAGCCCCAGCATTTT. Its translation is CASSYAQYSNQPQHF.

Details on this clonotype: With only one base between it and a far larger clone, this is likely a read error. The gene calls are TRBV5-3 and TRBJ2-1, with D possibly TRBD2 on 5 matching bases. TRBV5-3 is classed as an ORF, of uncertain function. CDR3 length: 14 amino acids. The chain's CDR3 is CASRSATGYNAQFF. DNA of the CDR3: TGTGCCAGCAGATCAGCCACGGGGTATAATGCGCAGTTCTTC.